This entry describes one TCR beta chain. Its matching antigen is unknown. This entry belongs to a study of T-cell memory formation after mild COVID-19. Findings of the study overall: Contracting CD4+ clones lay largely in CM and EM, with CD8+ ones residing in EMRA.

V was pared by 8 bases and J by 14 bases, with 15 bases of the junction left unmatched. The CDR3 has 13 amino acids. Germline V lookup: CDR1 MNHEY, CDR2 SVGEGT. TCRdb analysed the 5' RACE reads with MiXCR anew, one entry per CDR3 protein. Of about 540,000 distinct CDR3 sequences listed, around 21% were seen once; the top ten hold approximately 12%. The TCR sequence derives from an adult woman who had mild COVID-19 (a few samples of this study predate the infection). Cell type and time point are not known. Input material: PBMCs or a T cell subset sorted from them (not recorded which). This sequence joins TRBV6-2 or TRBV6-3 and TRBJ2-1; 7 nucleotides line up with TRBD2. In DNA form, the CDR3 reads TGTGCCAGCGGGGGGGTACCAGTCATGGGGGAGTTCTTC. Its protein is CASGGVPVMGEFF.